This paragraph covers one T cell receptor (beta chain) sequence. Its antigen is unknown. The sample originates from a study of vaccination and CD4 T cells after COVID-19. Study-wide context: Two Hispanic individuals were among six male and four female convalescent patients.

Sequence data for DNA of cultured CD4+ T cells were generated by the Oncomine TCR Beta short-read assay. One entry per CDR3 protein results from TCRdb running MiXCR on the PCR reads. Here the sample spans thousands of distinct CDR3 sequences, about 70% being singletons. Described treatment: roughly ten-day PBMC culture with coronavirus spike peptide pools or control peptides (ViraFEST assay). Germline V gene lookup returns CDR1 SGHTA and CDR2 FQGTGA. This CDR3 is 13 amino acids long. Deletions cut 4 bases from V and 6 bases from J, with 7 bases between. The sequencing input was CD4+ T cells from blood, cultured in vitro. The V gene is TRBV7-3, the J gene TRBJ1-6; D is uncertain. This TCR derives from a human donor who had recovered from COVID-19. The CDR3 spells CASSSLLNSPLHF. For the CDR3, the DNA is TGTGCCAGCAGCTCCCTCCTTAATTCACCCCTCCACTTT.